The source of this T cell receptor (beta chain) is a study of shared clonotypes between healthy human individuals. TCRdb's table, derived via immunoSEQ multiplex PCR, lists solely in-frame clones and lacks some. Of 2 million to 2.5 million clones listed, around 93% were seen once; the top ten hold about 0.41%. The sample comprised naive CD4+ T cells from PBMCs. The sample's subset: CD45RA+ positively selected. The clonotype was recovered from a man between 18 and 29 years old in good health. Some clones in this sample may be carry-over from other donors' samples.

The CDR3 bases are TGTGCCAGCAGCCAAGGGGCTAGCCAGGAGACCCAGTACTTC. As protein: CASSQGASQETQYF. The V gene is TRBV4-2, the J gene TRBJ2-5, with D maybe TRBD2 (5 bases). With 1 base removed from V and 5 bases from J, the gap between germline ends came to 11 bases. The CDR3 spans 14 residues. Germline CDR1 and CDR2: LGHNA and YNFKEQ.